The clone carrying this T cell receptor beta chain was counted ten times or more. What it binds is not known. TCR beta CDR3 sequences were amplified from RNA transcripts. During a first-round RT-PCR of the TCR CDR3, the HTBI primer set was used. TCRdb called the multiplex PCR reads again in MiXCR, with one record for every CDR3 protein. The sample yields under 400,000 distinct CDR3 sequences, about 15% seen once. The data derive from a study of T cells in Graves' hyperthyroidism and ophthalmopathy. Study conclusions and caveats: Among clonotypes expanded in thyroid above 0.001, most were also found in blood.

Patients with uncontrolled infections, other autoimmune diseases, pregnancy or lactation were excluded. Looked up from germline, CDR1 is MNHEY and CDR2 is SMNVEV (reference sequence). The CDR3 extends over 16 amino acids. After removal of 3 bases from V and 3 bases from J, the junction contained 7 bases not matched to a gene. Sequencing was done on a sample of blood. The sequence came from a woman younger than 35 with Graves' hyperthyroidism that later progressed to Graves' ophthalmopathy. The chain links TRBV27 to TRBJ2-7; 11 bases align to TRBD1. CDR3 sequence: CASSFHGQGANYEQYF. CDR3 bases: TGTGCCAGCAGTTTCCATGGACAGGGGGCCAACTACGAGCAGTACTTC.